The 22 T cell receptor beta chains presented below share a single source sample, sequenced in a study of blood T cell repertoires in COVID-19 (dated by TCRdb to the early 2020s). Library preparation employed the immunoSEQ multiplex PCR assay. This is the immuneACCESS table as TCRdb keeps it, with only in-frame sequences that have V and J called. A part of the clones is gone; compared with another copy, unresolved V genes explain less than half, and the rest is unexplained. This sample has over 100,000 clones in its table, and about nine tenths of those were observed once. The ten biggest clones cover roughly 4.7% of the sample. Specimen: peripheral blood. These receptors all come from a middle-aged man with acute or convalescent COVID-19.

This clone came up once. The rearrangement uses TRBV10-1 and TRBJ2-1, with a weak D call TRBD1 (6 bases). The length of the CDR3 is 14 residues. Per the germline V gene, CDR1 is WNHNN and CDR2 is SYGVQD (reference sequence). Trimming took off 5 bases at V and 6 bases at J, with 14 bases between the two ends. The CDR3 region is CASSRDTRPNEQFF. CDR3 DNA sequence: TGCGCCAGCAGTCGGGACACGCGACCCAATGAGCAGTTCTTC.

This chain links TRBV19 with TRBJ1-1, with D tentatively TRBD1 (6 bases). The CDR3 runs to 14 residues. CDR1 and CDR2 from the germline V gene are LNHDA and SQIVND (reference sequence). The V gene lost 2 bases and the J gene lost 0 bases, with 7 bases spanning the gap. As DNA, the CDR3 is TGTGCCAGTAGTATACAGGGGATGAACACTGAAGCTTTCTTT. Its protein is CASSIQGMNTEAFF.

The V gene is TRBV4-2, the J gene TRBJ1-5; 7 positions match TRBD1. Trimming removed 0 bases from V and 6 bases from J; junction bases left unmatched: 11. The CDR3 runs to 17 residues. Per germline, CDR1 LGHNA and CDR2 YNFKEQ. The CDR3: CASSQDVGRQGPQPQHF. CDR3 coding DNA: TGTGCCAGCAGCCAAGATGTCGGGAGACAGGGTCCTCAGCCCCAGCATTTT.

This clone appeared a single time. The rearrangement links TRBV7-8 to TRBJ2-7, with 8 nucleotides matching TRBD2. Trimming removed 5 bases from V and 2 bases from J; junction bases left unmatched: 8. This CDR3 contains 15 residues. Germline-derived CDR1 and CDR2 are SGHVS and FQNEAQ. The chain's CDR3 is CASSPRGGGAYEQYF. The CDR3 region has the DNA TGTGCCAGCAGCCCACGGGGGGGCGGGGCCTACGAGCAGTACTTC.

This clone is a singleton in its sample. The chain has TRBV7-3 and TRBJ2-1; weak D call: TRBD2 (7 bases). V was pared by 1 base and J by 5 bases, with 12 bases between. Germline CDR1 SGHTA, CDR2 FQGTGA. This CDR3 contains 15 residues. The CDR3, as DNA: TGTGCCAGCAGCTTAAGCGCGGGGGCCGACAATGAGCAGTTCTTC. This gives the protein CASSLSAGADNEQFF.

This rearrangement joins TRBV24-1 to TRBJ2-1, with 7 bases lining up with TRBD2. Germline V CDR1 and CDR2: KGHDR, SFDVKD. The trim removed 4 bases at V and 0 bases at J, leaving 17 bases unmatched. The CDR3 runs 20 residues. The CDR3 spells CATSDPSSGREISSYNEQFF. The DNA for the CDR3 is TGTGCCACCAGTGACCCCTCTAGCGGCAGGGAGATTAGCTCCTACAATGAGCAGTTCTTC.

This chain uses TRBV6-5 with TRBJ1-1, with D hard to call. CDR1 and CDR2 from the germline V gene are MNHEY and SVGAGI. CDR3 length equals 13 residues. Trimming took 7 bases from V and 7 from J, leaving 16 bases between them. CDR3 loop: CASTNFGNGEAFF. The CDR3 DNA follows: TGTGCCAGCACCAATTTCGGGAACGGTGAAGCTTTCTTT.

The rearrangement links TRBV5-1 to TRBJ1-2; possible D gene TRBD1, 5 bases. The CDR3 has 15 residues. V lost 1 base, J lost 4 bases, and 14 bases lay in between. The germline CDR1 and CDR2 sequences are SGHRS and YFSETQ. CDR3 sequence reads: CASSLNLRQRYGYTF. In DNA form, the CDR3 reads TGCGCCAGCAGCTTGAACCTCCGACAGCGCTATGGCTACACCTTC.

The rearrangement uses TRBV20-1 and TRBJ2-1, with 12 bases lining up with TRBD2. CDR3 length: 17 residues. Germline loops: CDR1 DFQATT, CDR2 SNEGSKA (reference sequence). V lost 3 bases to trimming and J lost 8 bases; unmatched junction nucleotides: 14. CDR3 loop: CSASGLAGPVRWDEQFF. The CDR3 DNA reads as TGCAGTGCTAGTGGACTAGCGGGGCCCGTTCGTTGGGATGAGCAGTTCTTC.

This clone was observed a single time. The chain links TRBV19 to TRBJ1-5; D unresolved. This CDR3 has 13 residues. Deletions cut 1 base from V and 7 bases from J, with 8 bases between. The germline CDR1 and CDR2 sequences are LNHDA and SQIVND (reference sequence). The CDR3 protein is CASSIGYFQPQHF. The CDR3 region has the DNA TGTGCCAGTAGTATAGGCTATTTCCAGCCCCAGCATTTT.

CDR3 sequence: CASSPGLVKYF. CDR3 nucleotides: TGTGCCAGCAGTCCGGGACTAGTAAAGTACTTC. The chain uses TRBV12-3 or TRBV12-4 and TRBJ2-7, with 8 bases lining up with TRBD2. The CDR3 loop spans 11 amino acids. J was trimmed by 11 bases and V by 5 bases; bases with no gene match: 5.

V is TRBV30 and J is TRBJ1-4; D remains unclear. The CDR3 has 14 amino acids. Germline V lookup: CDR1 GTSNPN, CDR2 SVGIG (reference sequence). V lost 1 base and J 8 bases, leaving 14 bases between the germline ends. The DNA for the CDR3 is TGTGCCTGGAGTGGCCGGCCGGGAGGCGAAAAACTGTTTTTT. The encoded protein is CAWSGRPGGEKLFF. The full variable domain, completed using reference TRBV30 and TRBJ1-4, is SQTIHQWPATLVQPVGSPLSLECTVEGTSNPNLYWYRQAAGRGLQLLFYSVGIGQISSEVPQNLSASRPQDRQFILSSKKLLLSDSGFYLCAWSGRPGGEKLFFGSGTQLSVL.

The gene calls are TRBV5-4 and TRBJ2-1, with 9 bases lining up with TRBD1. Per germline, CDR1 SGHNT and CDR2 YYREEE (reference sequence). V gave up 2 bases and J gave up 9 bases; unmatched junction bases: 3. This CDR3 region has 13 residues. The CDR3 bases are TGTGCCAGCAGCTTTACAGGGGGCAGTGAGCAGTTCTTC. It specifies CASSFTGGSEQFF.

V usage is TRBV7-9 and J usage is TRBJ1-5, with D hard to call. Trimming removed 4 bases from V and 3 bases from J, with 4 bases in between. Germline-derived CDR1 and CDR2 are SEHNR and FQNEAQ (reference sequence). The length of the CDR3 is 12 residues. This CDR3 is CASSSINQPQHF. The CDR3 coding sequence is TGTGCCAGCAGCTCCATCAATCAGCCCCAGCATTTT.

CDR3 in amino acids: CSVGLGTGAVYGYTF. The CDR3 DNA reads as TGCAGCGTTGGGCTCGGGACAGGGGCGGTCTATGGCTACACCTTC. The gene calls are TRBV29-1 and TRBJ1-2; 10 bases align to TRBD1. CDR3 length: 15 residues. Per germline, CDR1 SQVTM and CDR2 ANQGSEA. V shed 4 bases, J shed 4 bases, and the junction held 9 bases outside the gene matches.

This chain joins TRBV7-2 and TRBJ1-1; D might be TRBD1 (6 bases). From germline, CDR1 is SGHTA and CDR2 FQGNSA. With 2 bases removed from V and 0 bases from J, the gap between germline ends came to 13 bases. This CDR3 has 16 residues. The CDR3 is CASSLLGAAMNTEAFF. For the CDR3, the DNA is TGTGCCAGCAGCTTATTGGGGGCGGCGATGAACACTGAAGCTTTCTTT.

This clone was recorded once. The gene calls are TRBV9 and TRBJ1-6, with 8 bases aligning to TRBD1. Germline V gene data show CDR1 as SGDLS and CDR2 as YYNGEE. V shed 2 bases and J 7 bases; nucleotides not matched to a gene: 8. This CDR3 region has 16 residues. The CDR3 sequence is CASSVTGAVGNSPLHF. The CDR3 DNA is TGTGCCAGCAGCGTGACAGGGGCGGTGGGGAATTCACCCCTCCACTTT. Together with reference TRBV9 and TRBJ1-6, the CDR3 gives the full variable domain: DSGVTQTPKHLITATGQRVTLRCSPRSGDLSVYWYQQSLDQGLQFLIQYYNGEERAKGNILERFSAQQFPDLHSELNLSSLELGDSALYFCASSVTGAVGNSPLHFGNGTRLTVT.

This rearrangement joins TRBV4-2 to TRBJ2-4, with D maybe TRBD1 (6 bases). Germline V lookup: CDR1 LGHNA, CDR2 YNFKEQ. With 0 bases removed from V and 2 bases from J, the gap between germline ends came to 14 bases. This CDR3 is built from 17 residues. The CDR3 DNA reads as TGTGCCAGCAGCCAAGATTGGGGGCAAAATTCCAAAAACATTCAGTACTTC. This sequence encodes CASSQDWGQNSKNIQYF.

The V call is TRBV6-5, the J call TRBJ1-5, with D perhaps matching TRBD1 (5 bases). The germline gives CDR1 MNHEY, CDR2 SVGAGI. Trimming left V 8 bases short and J 4 bases short, with 12 bases between. The CDR3 length is 13 residues. The chain's CDR3 is CASLIKGNQPQHF. The CDR3 DNA follows: TGTGCCAGCCTAATCAAGGGGAATCAGCCCCAGCATTTT.

As to this clone: Other nucleotide sequences in the sample specify the same CDR3. The chain has TRBV12-3 or TRBV12-4 and TRBJ2-5, with D maybe TRBD1 (6 bases). The CDR3 runs to 13 residues. V was cut by 5 bases and J by 5 bases, with 12 bases left in between. The CDR3 loop reads CASSQTGEETQYF. The CDR3 region has the DNA TGTGCCAGCAGTCAGACAGGAGAGGAGACCCAGTACTTC.

The CDR3 loop is CASRAVTGVVVVNTEAFF. The CDR3 DNA is TGCGCCAGCAGGGCAGTGACAGGGGTTGTTGTCGTGAACACTGAAGCTTTCTTT. The chain carries TRBV5-1 and TRBJ1-1; 8 positions agree with TRBD1. V lost 5 bases to trimming and J lost 0 bases; unmatched junction nucleotides: 15. From germline, CDR1 is SGHRS and CDR2 YFSETQ. The CDR3 spans 18 residues. Full variable domain (rest looked up from reference TRBV5-1 and TRBJ1-1): KAGVTQTPRYLIKTRGQQVTLSCSPISGHRSVSWYQQTPGQGLQFLFEYFSETQRNKGNFPGRFSGRQFSNSRSEMNVSTLELGDSALYLCASRAVTGVVVVNTEAFFGQGTRLTVV.

This chain links TRBV5-6 with TRBJ1-3; maybe TRBD1 (5 bases). From germline, CDR1 is SGHDT and CDR2 YYEEEE. Trimming took 1 base from V and 0 from J, leaving 11 bases between them. The CDR3 has 16 amino acids. CDR3 region: CASSLRGANSGNTIYF. The CDR3 DNA reads as TGTGCCAGCAGCTTGAGGGGCGCAAACTCTGGAAACACCATATATTTT. Using reference TRBV5-6 and TRBJ1-3 for the parts outside the CDR3, the full variable domain is DAGVTQSPTHLIKTRGQQVTLRCSPKSGHDTVSWYQQALGQGPQFIFQYYEEEERQRGNFPDRFSGHQFPNYSSELNVNALLLGDSALYLCASSLRGANSGNTIYFGEGSWLTVV.